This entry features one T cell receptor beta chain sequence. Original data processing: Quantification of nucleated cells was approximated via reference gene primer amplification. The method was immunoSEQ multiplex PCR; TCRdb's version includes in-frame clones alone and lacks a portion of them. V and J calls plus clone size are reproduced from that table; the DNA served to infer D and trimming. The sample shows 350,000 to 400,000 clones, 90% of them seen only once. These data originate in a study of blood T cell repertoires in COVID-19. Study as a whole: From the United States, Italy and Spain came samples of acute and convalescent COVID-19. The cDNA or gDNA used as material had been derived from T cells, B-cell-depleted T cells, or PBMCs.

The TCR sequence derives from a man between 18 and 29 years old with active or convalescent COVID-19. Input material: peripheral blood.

DNA of the CDR3: TGTGCCAGCAGCCCCCCGGGGAGACAAGAGACCCAGTACTTC. Its protein product is CASSPPGRQETQYF. The rearrangement links TRBV7-2 to TRBJ2-5, with a possible D match to TRBD2 (5 bases). Germline V gives CDR1 SGHTA, CDR2 FQGNSA. Deletions cut 5 bases from V and 2 bases from J, with 12 bases between. The CDR3 extends over 14 amino acids.